This TCR beta chain was recovered during a study of blood T cell repertoires in COVID-19. Study-wide background: Spain, Italy and the United States supplied samples that represented acute and convalescent COVID-19. Sample material is recorded as cDNA or gDNA derived from T cells, B-cell-depleted T cells, or PBMCs.

The study assigned cohorts using participant-reported clinical history. This clone was recorded a few times. This same CDR3 is encoded by further DNA sequences in the sample. Authors' data handling: The assay estimated nucleated cells by amplifying reference gene primers. Some clones are missing from TCRdb's copy, which holds only in-frame ones; the method was immunoSEQ multiplex PCR. V and J calls and clone size come straight from that table; D and trimming were deduced from the DNA. The sample has 270,000 or so clones, about nine tenths seen once. Sequences were obtained from PBMCs or T cells enriched from blood (not recorded which). This clonotype was sampled from a young woman who had recovered from COVID-19.

CDR3: CASSPGGGSYEQYF. CDR3 in DNA: TGTGCCAGCTCACCAGGCGGAGGATCCTACGAGCAGTACTTC. The V gene is TRBV18, the J gene TRBJ2-7, with TRBD2 as a possible D gene (5 bases). V lost 2 bases, J lost 1 base, and 9 bases lay in between. Germline V CDR1 and CDR2: KGHSH, LQKENI. This CDR3 region has 14 residues.